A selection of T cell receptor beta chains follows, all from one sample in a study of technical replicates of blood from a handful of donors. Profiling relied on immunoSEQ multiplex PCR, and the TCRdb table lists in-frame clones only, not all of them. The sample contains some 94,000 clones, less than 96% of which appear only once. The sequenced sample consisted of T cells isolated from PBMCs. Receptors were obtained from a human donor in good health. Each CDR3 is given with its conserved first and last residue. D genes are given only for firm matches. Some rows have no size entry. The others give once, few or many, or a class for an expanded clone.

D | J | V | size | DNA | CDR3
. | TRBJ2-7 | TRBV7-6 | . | TGTGCCAGCAGCCCACAGGATAGATCCTACGAGCAGTACTTC | CASSPQDRSYEQYF
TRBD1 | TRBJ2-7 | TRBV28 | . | TGTGCCAGCAGTTCCGGGACAGGCTCCTACGAGCAGTACTTC | CASSSGTGSYEQYF
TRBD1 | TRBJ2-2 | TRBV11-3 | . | TGTGCCAGCAGCTTAGGACAGGGGGACACCGGGGAGCTGTTTTTT | CASSLGQGDTGELFF
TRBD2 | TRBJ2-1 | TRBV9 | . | TGTGCCAGCAGCGTAAATAAGGCGGGAGGGCCCGGTAATGAGCAGTTCTTC | CASSVNKAGGPGNEQFF
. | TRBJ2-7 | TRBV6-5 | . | TGTGCCAGCAGTTACTCGTGGCAGGTCTTCTCCTACGAGCAGTACTTC | CASSYSWQVFSYEQYF
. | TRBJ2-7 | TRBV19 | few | TGTGCCAGTAGTACCAGACTAGAGACGACCTACGAGCAGTACTTC | CASSTRLETTYEQYF
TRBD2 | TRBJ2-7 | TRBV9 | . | TGTGCCAGCAGCGTGGCGAGCGGGGGCCTCTCCTACGAGCAGTACTTC | CASSVASGGLSYEQYF
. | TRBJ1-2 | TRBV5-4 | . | TGTGCCAGCAGCTTGGACGGGAACTATGGCTACACCTTC | CASSLDGNYGYTF
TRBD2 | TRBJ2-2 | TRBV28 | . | TGTGCCAGCAGCCCGTTGCTATGGGAGGGCCGATGGGAGCTGTTTTTT | CASSPLLWEGRWELFF
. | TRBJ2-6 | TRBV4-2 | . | TGTGCCAGCAGCCAAGATGGGGTACAGGAGAATGGGGCCAACGTCCTGACTTTC | CASSQDGVQENGANVLTF
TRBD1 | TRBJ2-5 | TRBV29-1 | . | TGCAGCGTTGATCCCCAGGGGGATAGCAAAGAGACCCAGTACTTC | CSVDPQGDSKETQYF
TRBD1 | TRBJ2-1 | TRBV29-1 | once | TGCAGCGTCGTGGGACAGTACAATGAGCAGTTCTTC | CSVVGQYNEQFF
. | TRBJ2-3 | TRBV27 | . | TGTGCCAGCAGTTTTACCGACAGAACGCAGTATTTT | CASSFTDRTQYF
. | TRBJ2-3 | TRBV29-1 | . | TGCAGCGTTTGCCCATCGGGAGCTGCAGATACGCAGTATTTT | CSVCPSGAADTQYF
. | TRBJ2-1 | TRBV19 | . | TGTGCCAGTAGTATAACTAGTACGTCCTACAATGAGCAGTTCTTC | CASSITSTSYNEQFF
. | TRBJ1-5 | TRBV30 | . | TGTGCCTGGAGTTCGGACAGCGCCGTTGATCAGCCCCAGCATTTT | CAWSSDSAVDQPQHF
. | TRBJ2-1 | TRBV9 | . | TGTGCCAGCAGCGTAGATTCCAGGGGGGTCAATGAGCAGTTCTTC | CASSVDSRGVNEQFF
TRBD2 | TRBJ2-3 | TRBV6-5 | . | TGTGCCAGCAGTTCGAGCTCTAGCGGATCAGATACGCAGTATTTT | CASSSSSSGSDTQYF
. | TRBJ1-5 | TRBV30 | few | TGTGCCTGGAGTGTCTCGGGGATAAGCAATCAGCCCCAGCATTTT | CAWSVSGISNQPQHF
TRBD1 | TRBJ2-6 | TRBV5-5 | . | TGTGCCAGCAGCCCTGGACAGGGGGCGAACTACGCTGGGGCCAACGTCCTGACTTTC | CASSPGQGANYAGANVLTF
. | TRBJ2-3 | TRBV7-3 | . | TGTGCCAGCAGCTTACGGTTCTCAGGGCCTACAGATACGCAGTATTTT | CASSLRFSGPTDTQYF
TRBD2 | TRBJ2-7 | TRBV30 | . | TGTGCCTGGAGTGTTAGCGGGATCACCTTGCACGAGCAGTACTTC | CAWSVSGITLHEQYF
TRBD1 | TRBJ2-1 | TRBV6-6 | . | TGTGCCAGCAGCCAGACAGGGCCCGATGAGCAGTTCTTC | CASSQTGPDEQFF
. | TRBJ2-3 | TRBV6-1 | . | TGTGCCAGCAGTGAAGTATATGGGGGGTACACAGATACGCAGTATTTT | CASSEVYGGYTDTQYF
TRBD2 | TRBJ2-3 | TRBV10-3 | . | TGTGCCATCAGTGAAAATCTAGCGGGCTGGACAGATACGCAGTATTTT | CAISENLAGWTDTQYF
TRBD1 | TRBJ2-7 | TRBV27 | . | TGTGCCAGCAGTTTCCCCGACAGGGAACCCTACGAGCAGTACTTC | CASSFPDREPYEQYF
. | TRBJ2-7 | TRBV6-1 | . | TGTGCCAGCAGTGAAGCCGGCTACGAGACAGGTGACGAGCAGTACTTC | CASSEAGYETGDEQYF
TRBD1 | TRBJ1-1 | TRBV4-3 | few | TGCGCCAGCAGCCAAGACGGCTCAGGGGGCGAGGAAGCTTTCTTT | CASSQDGSGGEEAFF